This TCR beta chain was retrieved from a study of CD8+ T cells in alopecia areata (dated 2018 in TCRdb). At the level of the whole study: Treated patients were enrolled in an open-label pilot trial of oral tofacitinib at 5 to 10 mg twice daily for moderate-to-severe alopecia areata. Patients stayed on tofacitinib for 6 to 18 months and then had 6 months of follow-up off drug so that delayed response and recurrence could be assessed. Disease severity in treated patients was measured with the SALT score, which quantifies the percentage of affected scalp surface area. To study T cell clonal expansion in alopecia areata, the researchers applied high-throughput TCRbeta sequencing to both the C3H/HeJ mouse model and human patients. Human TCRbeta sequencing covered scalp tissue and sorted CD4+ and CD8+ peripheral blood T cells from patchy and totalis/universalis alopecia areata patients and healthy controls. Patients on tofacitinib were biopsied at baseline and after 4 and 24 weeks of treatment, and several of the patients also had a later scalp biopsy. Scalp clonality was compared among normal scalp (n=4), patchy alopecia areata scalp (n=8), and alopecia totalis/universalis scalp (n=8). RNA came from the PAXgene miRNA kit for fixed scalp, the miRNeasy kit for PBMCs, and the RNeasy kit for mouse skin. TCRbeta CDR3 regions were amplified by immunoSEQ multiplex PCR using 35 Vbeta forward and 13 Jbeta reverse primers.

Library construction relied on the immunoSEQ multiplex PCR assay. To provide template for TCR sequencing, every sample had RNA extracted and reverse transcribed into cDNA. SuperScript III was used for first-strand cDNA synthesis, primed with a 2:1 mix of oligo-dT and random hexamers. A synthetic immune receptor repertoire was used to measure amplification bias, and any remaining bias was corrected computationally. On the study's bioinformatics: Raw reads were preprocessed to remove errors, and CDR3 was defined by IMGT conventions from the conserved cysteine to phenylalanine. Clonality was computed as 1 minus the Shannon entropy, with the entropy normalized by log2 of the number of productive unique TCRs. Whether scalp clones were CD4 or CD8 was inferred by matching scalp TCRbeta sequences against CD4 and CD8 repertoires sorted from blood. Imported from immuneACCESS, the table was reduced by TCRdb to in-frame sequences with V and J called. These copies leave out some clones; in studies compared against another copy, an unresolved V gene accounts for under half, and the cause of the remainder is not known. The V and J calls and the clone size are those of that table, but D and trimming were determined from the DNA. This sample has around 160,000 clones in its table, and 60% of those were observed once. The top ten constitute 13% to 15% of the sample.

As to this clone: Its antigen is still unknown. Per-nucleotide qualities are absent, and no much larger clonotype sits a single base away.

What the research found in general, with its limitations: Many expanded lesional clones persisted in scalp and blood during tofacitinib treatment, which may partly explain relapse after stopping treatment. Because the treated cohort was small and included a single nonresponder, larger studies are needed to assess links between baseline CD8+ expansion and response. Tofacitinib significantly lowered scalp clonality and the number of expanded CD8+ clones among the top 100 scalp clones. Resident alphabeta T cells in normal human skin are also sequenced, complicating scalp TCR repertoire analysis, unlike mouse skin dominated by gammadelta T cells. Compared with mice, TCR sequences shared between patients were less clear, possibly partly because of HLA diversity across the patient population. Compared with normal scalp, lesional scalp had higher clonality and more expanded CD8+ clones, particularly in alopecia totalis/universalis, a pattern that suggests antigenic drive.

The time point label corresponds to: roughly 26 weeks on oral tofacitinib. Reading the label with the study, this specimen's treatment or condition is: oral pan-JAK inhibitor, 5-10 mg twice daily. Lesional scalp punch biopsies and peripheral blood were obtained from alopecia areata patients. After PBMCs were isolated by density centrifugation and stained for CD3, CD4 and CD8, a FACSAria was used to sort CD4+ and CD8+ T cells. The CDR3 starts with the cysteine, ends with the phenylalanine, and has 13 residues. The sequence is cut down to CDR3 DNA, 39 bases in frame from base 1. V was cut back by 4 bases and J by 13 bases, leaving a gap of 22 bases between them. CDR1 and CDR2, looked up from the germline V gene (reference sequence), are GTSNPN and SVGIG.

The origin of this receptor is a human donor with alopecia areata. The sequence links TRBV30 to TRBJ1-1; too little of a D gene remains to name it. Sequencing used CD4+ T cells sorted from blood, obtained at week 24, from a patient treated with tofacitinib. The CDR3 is CAWNTERALLGFF. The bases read TGTGCCTGGAACACCGAACGGGCCCTTTTGGGTTTCTTT.